A selection of T cell receptor beta chains follows, all from one sample in a study of cytomegalovirus exposure and HLA in healthy donors. Produced via immunoSEQ multiplex PCR; TCRdb's table is partial and in-frame only. The table has about 100,000 clones, about 72% seen once. The sequenced material came from PBMCs. These receptors were collected from a woman aged 60-75 years in good health and CMV-seropositive. The CDR3 runs from the conserved cysteine through the conserved F or W. A D gene is named only where the DNA matches it firmly. Size tells how often a clone was seen (once, few, many) or the class of an expanded clone, and some rows leave it out.

clone_size,v_call,d_call,j_call,cdr3_nt,cdr3_aa
NA,TRBV27,NA,TRBJ1-5,TGTGCCAGCAGTTTACTAGGGACAATCGGTCAGCCCCAGCATTTT,CASSLLGTIGQPQHF
few,TRBV25-1,NA,TRBJ1-4,TGTGCCAGCAGTGAGACCCGAGGAGAAACTAATGAAAAACTGTTTTTT,CASSETRGETNEKLFF
NA,TRBV19,TRBD2,TRBJ2-1,TGTGCCAGTAGAGTGAGTAGCGGGAGTGGTAATGAGCAGTTCTTC,CASRVSSGSGNEQFF
NA,TRBV19,NA,TRBJ2-7,TGTGCCAGTAGTACGGAGCAAGGTCGTCGCGAGCAGTACTTC,CASSTEQGRREQYF
NA,TRBV4-2,NA,TRBJ1-2,TGTGCCAGCAGCCAAACGAGACAGCGGGTCTATGGCTACACCTTC,CASSQTRQRVYGYTF
few,TRBV19,TRBD2,TRBJ2-2,TGTGCCAGTAGTATAGGCGGGAGCAGGACCGGGGAGCTGTTTTTT,CASSIGGSRTGELFF
NA,TRBV30,NA,TRBJ2-7,TGTGCCTGGAGCCTCGGGGGTTCCTACGAGCAGTACTTC,CAWSLGGSYEQYF
NA,TRBV30,NA,TRBJ1-3,TGTGCCTGGAGTGTAAACAGGGTAGACACCATATATTTT,CAWSVNRVDTIYF
many,TRBV18,NA,TRBJ1-1,TGTGCCAGCTCACCTCGGGGTAACACTGAAGCTTTCTTT,CASSPRGNTEAFF
NA,TRBV9,NA,TRBJ1-4,TGTGCCAGCAGCGTATCCCCGTACCCCCCGGGGGACACTAATGAAAAACTGTTTTTT,CASSVSPYPPGDTNEKLFF
once,TRBV10-2,NA,TRBJ2-7,TGCGCCAGCAGTGATCGCTACGAGCAGTACTTC,CASSDRYEQYF
NA,TRBV28,NA,TRBJ1-3,TGTGCCAGCAGTATTATGGGGGGATCGGGAAACACCATATATTTT,CASSIMGGSGNTIYF
NA,TRBV9,NA,TRBJ2-5,TGTGCCAGCAGCGTAGATGTGGAGGAGACCCAGTACTTC,CASSVDVEETQYF
NA,TRBV29-1,TRBD2,TRBJ2-5,TGCAGCGTTAAGGGACGGGGGGTTGGAGAGACCCAGTACTTC,CSVKGRGVGETQYF
NA,TRBV18,TRBD1,TRBJ2-7,TGTGCCAGCTCACCACTGACGGGACAGGTCCCCCACGAGCAGTACTTC,CASSPLTGQVPHEQYF
few,TRBV9,NA,TRBJ1-4,TGTGCCAGCAGCCCTGGGGGGGGCGGAGAAAAACTGTTTTTT,CASSPGGGGEKLFF
NA,TRBV6-5,NA,TRBJ1-1,TGTGCCAGCAGTTCCGGGACTGTGAACACTGAAGCTTTCTTT,CASSSGTVNTEAFF
NA,TRBV19,TRBD2,TRBJ2-7,TGTGCCAGTAGTATAGGACTAGCGAGAGCCGAGCAGTACTTC,CASSIGLARAEQYF
NA,TRBV28,NA,TRBJ2-2,TGTGCCAGCCGAGAGTTTCTAGCGCCCGGGGAGCTGTTTTTT,CASREFLAPGELFF
NA,TRBV2,NA,TRBJ1-1,TGTGCCAGCAGTGCCCCCCCCGGGGGAACGAATGACGCTTTCTTT,CASSAPPGGTNDAFF
NA,TRBV6-6,NA,TRBJ1-5,TGTGCCAGCAGTCCCCCCCCGACAGGCGGAGCCCAGCATTTT,CASSPPPTGGAQHF
NA,TRBV21-1,NA,TRBJ1-1,TGTGCCAGCAGCAATGGGTGGAGGGGAAACACTGAAGCTTTCTTT,CASSNGWRGNTEAFF
NA,TRBV11-3,NA,TRBJ2-3,TGTGCCAGCACCTTGGGGGGAGGCACAGATACGCAGTATTTT,CASTLGGGTDTQYF
NA,TRBV19,NA,TRBJ2-7,TGTGCCAGTAGTATTAGTCACAGCGGCTACGAGCAGTACTTC,CASSISHSGYEQYF
NA,TRBV27,NA,TRBJ2-7,TGTGCCAGCAGTTTTGGCACGGGTGACTACGAGCAGTACTTC,CASSFGTGDYEQYF
NA,TRBV9,TRBD2,TRBJ2-7,TGTGCCAGCAGCGTAGGTGGTAGCGGGAGTGGCGAGCAGTACTTC,CASSVGGSGSGEQYF
NA,TRBV28,TRBD1,TRBJ1-5,TGTGCCAGCAGTACCTCTGGACAGGGGGCAGATCAGCCCCAGCATTTT,CASSTSGQGADQPQHF
NA,TRBV9,TRBD2,TRBJ2-7,TGTGCCAGCAGCGCCCGATTGGGGACTACCGACGAGCAGTACTTC,CASSARLGTTDEQYF
NA,TRBV5-4,NA,TRBJ2-7,TGTGCCAGCAGCTTGGGACTCTACGAGCAGTACTTC,CASSLGLYEQYF
once,TRBV7-9,NA,TRBJ2-1,TGTGCCAGCAGCCGCGGGGTGTCTGAGCAGTTCTTC,CASSRGVSEQFF
once,TRBV9,TRBD1,TRBJ1-3,TGTGCCAGCAGCCCGAGGGGACAGGCGGGCTCTGGAAACACCATATATTTT,CASSPRGQAGSGNTIYF
NA,TRBV11-2,TRBD1,TRBJ1-5,TGTGCCAGCAGCTTTGGACAGGGTCCAACCAATCAGCCCCAGCATTTT,CASSFGQGPTNQPQHF
NA,TRBV6-5,TRBD1,TRBJ2-5,TGTGCCGCCCGACAGGGGATGGGGCCAGAGACCCAGTACTTC,CAARQGMGPETQYF
NA,TRBV10-3,NA,TRBJ2-2,TGTGCCATCAGCGAAAACAGGGTCACCGGGGAGCTGTTTTTT,CAISENRVTGELFF
NA,TRBV12-5,NA,TRBJ2-1,TGTGCTAGTTCCTCGGGAGAGTACAATGAGCAGTTCTTC,CASSSGEYNEQFF
NA,TRBV6-5,NA,TRBJ2-1,TGTGCCAGCAGGGTTGGGATGCACAGAGGGAATGAGCAGTTCTTC,CASRVGMHRGNEQFF
NA,TRBV2,NA,TRBJ1-6,TGTGCCAGCAGTGAAGCCAGGTTCTCTAATTCACCCCTCCACTTT,CASSEARFSNSPLHF
NA,TRBV7-9,NA,TRBJ1-1,TGTGCCAGCAGCTTACGTCGCACTGAAGCTTTCTTT,CASSLRRTEAFF